A selection of T cell receptor beta chains follows, all from one sample in a study of blood T cell repertoires in COVID-19. Libraries were prepared by immunoSEQ multiplex PCR; TCRdb keeps only in-frame clonotypes and omits some of them. The sample consists of 90,000 or so clones, about 89% of them appearing once. Material for sequencing was peripheral blood. The receptors here all came from a woman in her 70s with acute or convalescent COVID-19. Each CDR3 is given without its conserved first and last residue. Each record gives: J gene, CDR3 length, V gene, CDR3 protein.

J: TRBJ2-1
length: 12
V: TRBV29-1
CDR3: SVRLAGGLNEQF

J: TRBJ2-1
length: 9
V: TRBV11-2
CDR3: ASHERGEQF

J: TRBJ1-2
length: 12
V: TRBV14
CDR3: ASSQDQGSYGYT

J: TRBJ1-6
length: 13
V: TRBV7-6
CDR3: ASSLAQRGNSPLH

J: TRBJ2-2
length: 14
V: TRBV28
CDR3: ASSTRQGVGTGELF

J: TRBJ2-3
length: 11
V: TRBV12-3/TRBV12-4
CDR3: ASSLRVGGTQY

J: TRBJ1-2
length: 10
V: TRBV24-1
CDR3: ATSVHPGGYT

J: TRBJ2-7
length: 11
V: TRBV5-5
CDR3: ASSRPGLREQY

J: TRBJ1-4
length: 16
V: TRBV3-1/TRBV3-2
CDR3: ASSRQKGTGLNGEKLF

J: TRBJ1-3
length: 13
V: TRBV10-2
CDR3: ASSESGGPGNTIY

J: TRBJ1-1
length: 12
V: TRBV3-1/TRBV3-2
CDR3: ASSQDPGRGEAF

J: TRBJ2-3
length: 15
V: TRBV4-1
CDR3: ASSPRRLAGGTDTQY

J: TRBJ1-1
length: 13
V: TRBV4-1
CDR3: ASSQEGHRNTEAF

J: TRBJ1-2
length: 10
V: TRBV6-5
CDR3: ASKWTDYGYT

J: TRBJ1-4
length: 12
V: TRBV28
CDR3: ASILTEPDEKLF

J: TRBJ1-1
length: 11
V: TRBV28
CDR3: ASSSTGFSEAF

J: TRBJ2-3
length: 17
V: TRBV19
CDR3: ASSIAGTSGASSTDTQY

J: TRBJ1-1
length: 13
V: TRBV7-8
CDR3: ASSLARGWYTEAF

J: TRBJ2-7
length: 13
V: TRBV3-1/TRBV3-2
CDR3: ASSLGLAGAYEQY

J: TRBJ2-6
length: 15
V: TRBV25-1
CDR3: ASRETGGVSGANVLT

J: TRBJ1-5
length: 9
V: TRBV20-1
CDR3: SASGVLPQH

J: TRBJ1-5
length: 14
V: TRBV6-1
CDR3: ASSELETGLGQPQH

J: TRBJ2-3
length: 14
V: TRBV3-1/TRBV3-2
CDR3: ASSQDLAGVPDTQY

J: TRBJ2-5
length: 11
V: TRBV29-1
CDR3: SVEDVVQETQY

J: TRBJ1-2
length: 9
V: TRBV6-5
CDR3: ATTYGEGYT

J: TRBJ1-5
length: 11
V: TRBV3-1/TRBV3-2
CDR3: ASSLGGYQPQH

J: TRBJ2-2
length: 10
V: TRBV6-5
CDR3: ASTHSTGELF

J: TRBJ1-1
length: 12
V: TRBV6-5
CDR3: ASRPGTGIPEAF

J: TRBJ1-1
length: 14
V: TRBV5-1
CDR3: ASSLDPGSLGTEAF

J: TRBJ2-2
length: 13
V: TRBV28
CDR3: ASKKTGQYTGELF

J: TRBJ2-5
length: 12
V: TRBV3-1/TRBV3-2
CDR3: ASSLRRGGETQY

J: TRBJ1-1
length: 12
V: TRBV25-1
CDR3: ASKGGAVNTEAF

J: TRBJ2-3
length: 15
V: TRBV7-9
CDR3: ASSLSSSRGVADTQY

J: TRBJ1-5
length: 13
V: TRBV18
CDR3: ASSPEGVRNQPQH

J: TRBJ1-6
length: 14
V: TRBV7-2
CDR3: ASSSRTGGENSPLH

J: TRBJ2-2
length: 15
V: TRBV5-1
CDR3: ASSPKAGAGDPGELF

J: TRBJ1-4
length: 9
V: TRBV14
CDR3: ASSRGEKLF

J: TRBJ2-7
length: 13
V: TRBV7-9
CDR3: ASSQGAGETYEQY

J: TRBJ2-7
length: 10
V: TRBV4-1
CDR3: ASSQESSEQY